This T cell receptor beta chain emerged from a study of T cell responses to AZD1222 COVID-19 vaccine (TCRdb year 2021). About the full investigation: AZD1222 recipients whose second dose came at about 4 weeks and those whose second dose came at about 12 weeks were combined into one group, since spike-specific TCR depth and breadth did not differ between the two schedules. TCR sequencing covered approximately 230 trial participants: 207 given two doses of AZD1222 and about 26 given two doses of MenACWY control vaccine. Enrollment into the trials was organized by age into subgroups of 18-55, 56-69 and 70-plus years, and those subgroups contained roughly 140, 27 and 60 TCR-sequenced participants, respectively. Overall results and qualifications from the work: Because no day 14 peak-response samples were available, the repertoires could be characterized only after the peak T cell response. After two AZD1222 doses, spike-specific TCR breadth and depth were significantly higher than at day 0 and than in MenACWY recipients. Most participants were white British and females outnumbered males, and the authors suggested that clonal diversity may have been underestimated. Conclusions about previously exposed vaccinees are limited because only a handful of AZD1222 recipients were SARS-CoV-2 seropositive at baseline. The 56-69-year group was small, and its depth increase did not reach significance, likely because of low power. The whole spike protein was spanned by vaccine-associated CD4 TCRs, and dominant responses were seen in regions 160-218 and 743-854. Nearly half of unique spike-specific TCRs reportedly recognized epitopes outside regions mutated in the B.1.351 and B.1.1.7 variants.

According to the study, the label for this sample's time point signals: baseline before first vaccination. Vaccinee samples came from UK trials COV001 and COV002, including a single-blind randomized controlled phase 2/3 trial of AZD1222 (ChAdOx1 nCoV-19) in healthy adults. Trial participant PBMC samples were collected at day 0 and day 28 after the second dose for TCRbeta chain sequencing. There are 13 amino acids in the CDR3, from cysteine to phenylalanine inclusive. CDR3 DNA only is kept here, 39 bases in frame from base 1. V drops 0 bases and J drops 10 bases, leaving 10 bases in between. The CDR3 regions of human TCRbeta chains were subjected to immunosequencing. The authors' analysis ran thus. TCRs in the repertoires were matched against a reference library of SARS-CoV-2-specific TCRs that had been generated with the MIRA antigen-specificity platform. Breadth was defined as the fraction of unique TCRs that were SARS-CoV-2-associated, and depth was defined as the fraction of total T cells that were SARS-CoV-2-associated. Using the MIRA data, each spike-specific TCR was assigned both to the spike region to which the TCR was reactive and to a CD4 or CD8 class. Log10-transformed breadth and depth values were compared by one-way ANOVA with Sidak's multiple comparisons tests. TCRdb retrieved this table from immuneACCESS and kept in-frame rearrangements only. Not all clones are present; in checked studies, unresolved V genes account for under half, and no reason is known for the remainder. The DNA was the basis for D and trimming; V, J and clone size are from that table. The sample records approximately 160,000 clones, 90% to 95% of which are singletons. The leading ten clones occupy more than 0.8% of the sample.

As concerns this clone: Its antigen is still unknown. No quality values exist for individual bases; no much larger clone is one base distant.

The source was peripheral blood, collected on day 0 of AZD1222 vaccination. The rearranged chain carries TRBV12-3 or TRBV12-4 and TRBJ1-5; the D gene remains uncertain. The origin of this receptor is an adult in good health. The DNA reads TGTGCCAGCAGTTTAGCCCGGGCCCTCCCCCAGCATTTT. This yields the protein CASSLARALPQHF.